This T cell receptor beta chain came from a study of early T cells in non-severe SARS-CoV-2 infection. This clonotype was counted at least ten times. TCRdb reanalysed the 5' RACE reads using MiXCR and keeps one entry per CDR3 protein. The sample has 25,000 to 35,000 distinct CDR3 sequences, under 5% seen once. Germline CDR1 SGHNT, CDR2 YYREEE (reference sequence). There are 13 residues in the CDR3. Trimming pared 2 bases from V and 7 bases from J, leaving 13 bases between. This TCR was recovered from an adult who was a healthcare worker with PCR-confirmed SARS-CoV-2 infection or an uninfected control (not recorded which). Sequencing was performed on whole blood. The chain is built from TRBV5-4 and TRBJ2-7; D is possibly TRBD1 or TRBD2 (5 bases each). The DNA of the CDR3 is TGTGCCAGCAGCTTAAAAGGGACGAGTGAGCAGTACTTC. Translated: CASSLKGTSEQYF.